This T cell receptor beta chain appears in the sequencing data of a study of cytomegalovirus exposure and HLA in healthy donors. General study findings and limits: The study recorded around 160 TCR beta chains that were cytomegalovirus-associated. A cluster of highly shared sequence variants was likely a sequencing artifact.

Healthy bone marrow donors supplied every sample. Sampled while nominally healthy, donors likely had unrecorded immune exposures. On this clone itself: The antigen is not known.

The CDR3 length is 15 residues. Germline-derived CDR1 and CDR2 are LGHNA and YNFKEQ. V was trimmed by 6 bases and J by 0 bases, leaving 15 bases between them. Both 60 Vbeta primers and 13 Jbeta primers went into the PCR. This table comes from immunoSEQ multiplex PCR, and its TCRdb copy is limited to in-frame clones, with some not included. This sample has 93,000 or so clones, with roughly 70% found just once. This receptor was identified in a woman in her 50s in good health and CMV-seronegative. The specimen sequenced was PBMCs. The J gene is TRBJ2-7, the V gene TRBV4-2; D might be TRBD2 (6 bases). The CDR3 loop reads CASSQDYGSSYEQYF. Here the CDR3 DNA reads TGTGCCAGCAGTCAGGACTATGGGAGCTCCTACGAGCAGTACTTC.